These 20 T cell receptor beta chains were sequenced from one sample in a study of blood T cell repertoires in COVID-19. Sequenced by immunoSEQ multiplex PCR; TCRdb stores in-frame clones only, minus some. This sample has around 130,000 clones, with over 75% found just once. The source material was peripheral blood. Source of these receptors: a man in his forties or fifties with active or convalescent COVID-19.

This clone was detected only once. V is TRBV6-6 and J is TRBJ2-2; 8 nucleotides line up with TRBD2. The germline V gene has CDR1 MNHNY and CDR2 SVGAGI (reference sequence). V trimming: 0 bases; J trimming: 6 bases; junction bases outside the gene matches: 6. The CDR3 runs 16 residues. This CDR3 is CASSYSGGASAGELFF. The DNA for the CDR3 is TGTGCCAGCAGTTACTCCGGGGGGGCCTCCGCCGGGGAGCTGTTTTTT.

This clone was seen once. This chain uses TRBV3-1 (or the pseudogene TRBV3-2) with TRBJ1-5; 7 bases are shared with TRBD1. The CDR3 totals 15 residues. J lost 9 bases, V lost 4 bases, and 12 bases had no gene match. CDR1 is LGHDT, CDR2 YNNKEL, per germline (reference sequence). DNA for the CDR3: TGTGCCAGCAGCCCTACAGACAGGGCCCTAGGGCCCCAGCATTTT. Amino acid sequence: CASSPTDRALGPQHF.

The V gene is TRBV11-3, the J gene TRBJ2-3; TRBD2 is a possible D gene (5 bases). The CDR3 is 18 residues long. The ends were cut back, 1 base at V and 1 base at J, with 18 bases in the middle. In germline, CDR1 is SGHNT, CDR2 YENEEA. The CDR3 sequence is CASSLGVQRGLGTDTQYF. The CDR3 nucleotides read TGTGCCAGCAGCTTAGGTGTCCAAAGAGGGTTGGGCACAGATACGCAGTATTTT. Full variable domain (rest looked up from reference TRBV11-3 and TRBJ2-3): EAGVVQSPRYKIIEKKQPVAFWCNPISGHNTLYWYLQNLGQGPELLIRYENEEAVDDSQLPKDRFSAERLKGVDSTLKIQPAELGDSAVYLCASSLGVQRGLGTDTQYFGPGTRLTVL.

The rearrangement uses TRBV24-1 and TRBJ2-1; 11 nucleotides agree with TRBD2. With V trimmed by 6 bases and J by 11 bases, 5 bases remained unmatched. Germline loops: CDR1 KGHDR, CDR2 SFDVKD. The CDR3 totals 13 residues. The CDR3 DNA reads TGTGCCACCAGTTCTAGCGGGGGGTTTCAGCAGTTCTTC. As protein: CATSSSGGFQQFF.

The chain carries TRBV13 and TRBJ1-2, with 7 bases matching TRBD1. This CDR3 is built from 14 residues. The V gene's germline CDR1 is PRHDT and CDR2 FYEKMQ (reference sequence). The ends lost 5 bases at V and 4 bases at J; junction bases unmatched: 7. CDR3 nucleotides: TGTGCCAGCAGCCCCAGTAAGGGGGCCTATGGCTACACCTTC. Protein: CASSPSKGAYGYTF.

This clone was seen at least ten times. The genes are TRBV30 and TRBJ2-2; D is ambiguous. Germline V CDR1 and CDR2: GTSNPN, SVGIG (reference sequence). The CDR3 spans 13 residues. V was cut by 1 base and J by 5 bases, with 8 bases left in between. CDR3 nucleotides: TGTGCCTGGAGTGCCCTGAGGACCGGGGAGCTGTTTTTT. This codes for CAWSALRTGELFF.

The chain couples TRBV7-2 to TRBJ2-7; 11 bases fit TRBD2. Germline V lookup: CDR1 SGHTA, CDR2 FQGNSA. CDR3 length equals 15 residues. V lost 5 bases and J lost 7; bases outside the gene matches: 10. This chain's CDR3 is CASSPVAGGLGEQYF. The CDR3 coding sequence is TGTGCCAGCAGCCCGGTAGCGGGGGGGCTGGGAGAGCAGTACTTC.

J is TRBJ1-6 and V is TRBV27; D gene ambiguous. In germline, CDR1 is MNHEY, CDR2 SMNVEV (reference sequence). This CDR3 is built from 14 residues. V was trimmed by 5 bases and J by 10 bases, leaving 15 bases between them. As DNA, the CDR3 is TGTGCCAGCAGTCTTATTCGGGAAAACTCACCCCTCCACTTT. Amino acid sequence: CASSLIRENSPLHF.

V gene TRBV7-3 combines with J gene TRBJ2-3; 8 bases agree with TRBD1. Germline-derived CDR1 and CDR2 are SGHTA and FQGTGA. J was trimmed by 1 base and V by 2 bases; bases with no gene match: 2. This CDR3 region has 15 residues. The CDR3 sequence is CASSLQGAGTDTQYF. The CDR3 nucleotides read TGTGCCAGCAGCTTACAGGGGGCGGGCACAGATACGCAGTATTTT.

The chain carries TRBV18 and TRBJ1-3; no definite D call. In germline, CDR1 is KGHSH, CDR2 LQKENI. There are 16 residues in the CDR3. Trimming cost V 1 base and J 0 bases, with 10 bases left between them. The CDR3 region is CASSPLASASGNTIYF. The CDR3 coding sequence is TGTGCCAGCTCACCACTGGCCAGCGCCTCTGGAAACACCATATATTTT.

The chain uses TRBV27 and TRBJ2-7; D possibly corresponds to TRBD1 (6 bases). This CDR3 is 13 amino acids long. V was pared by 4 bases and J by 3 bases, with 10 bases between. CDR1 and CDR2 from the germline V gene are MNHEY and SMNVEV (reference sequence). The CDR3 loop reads CASSSPQGYEQYF. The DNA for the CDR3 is TGTGCCAGCAGTTCACCACAGGGCTACGAGCAGTACTTC.

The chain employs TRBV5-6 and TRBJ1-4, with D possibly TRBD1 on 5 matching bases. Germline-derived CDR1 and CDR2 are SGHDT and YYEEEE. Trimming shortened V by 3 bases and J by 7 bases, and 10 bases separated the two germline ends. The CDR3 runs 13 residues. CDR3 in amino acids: CASSYSDSEKLFF. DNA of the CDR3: TGTGCCAGCAGCTATTCCGACAGTGAAAAACTGTTTTTT.

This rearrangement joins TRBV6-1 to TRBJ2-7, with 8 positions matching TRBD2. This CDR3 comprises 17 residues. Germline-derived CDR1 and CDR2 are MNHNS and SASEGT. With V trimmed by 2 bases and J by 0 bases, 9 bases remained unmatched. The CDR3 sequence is CASSETGGGKGSYEQYF. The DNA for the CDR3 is TGTGCCAGCAGTGAAACCGGGGGGGGGAAAGGCTCCTACGAGCAGTACTTC.

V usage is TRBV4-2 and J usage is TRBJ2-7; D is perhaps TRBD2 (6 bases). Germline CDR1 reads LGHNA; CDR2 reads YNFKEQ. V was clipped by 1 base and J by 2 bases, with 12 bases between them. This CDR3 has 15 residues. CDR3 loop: CASSQVFPGAYEQYF. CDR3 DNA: TGTGCCAGCAGCCAAGTCTTTCCGGGGGCCTACGAGCAGTACTTC.

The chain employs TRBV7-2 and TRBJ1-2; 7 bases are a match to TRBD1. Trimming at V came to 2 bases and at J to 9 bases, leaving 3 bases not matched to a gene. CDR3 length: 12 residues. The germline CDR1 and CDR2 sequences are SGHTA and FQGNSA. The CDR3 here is CASSLSGQSYTF. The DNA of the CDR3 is TGTGCCAGCAGCTTATCGGGACAGAGCTACACCTTC.

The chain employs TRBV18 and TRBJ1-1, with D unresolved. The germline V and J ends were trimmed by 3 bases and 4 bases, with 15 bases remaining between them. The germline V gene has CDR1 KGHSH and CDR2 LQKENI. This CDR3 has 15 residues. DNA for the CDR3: TGTGCCAGCTCACCCCCAAGCCCCCGGAGCACTGAAGCTTTCTTT. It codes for CASSPPSPRSTEAFF.

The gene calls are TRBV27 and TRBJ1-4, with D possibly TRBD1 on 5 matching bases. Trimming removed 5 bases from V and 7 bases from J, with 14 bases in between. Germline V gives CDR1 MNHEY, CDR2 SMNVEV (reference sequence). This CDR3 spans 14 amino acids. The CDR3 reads CASSGVGGGEKLFF. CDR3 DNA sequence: TGTGCCAGCAGTGGGGTGGGGGGTGGTGAAAAACTGTTTTTT.

CDR3 sequence: CSVEGRGDNQPQHF. CDR3 DNA: TGCAGCGTTGAGGGGCGGGGTGACAATCAGCCCCAGCATTTT. V gene TRBV29-1 combines with J gene TRBJ1-5, with D maybe TRBD1 (5 bases). Looked up from germline, CDR1 is SQVTM and CDR2 is ANQGSEA. V was shortened by 3 bases and J by 3 bases, with 12 bases between the two germline ends. The CDR3 has 14 amino acids.

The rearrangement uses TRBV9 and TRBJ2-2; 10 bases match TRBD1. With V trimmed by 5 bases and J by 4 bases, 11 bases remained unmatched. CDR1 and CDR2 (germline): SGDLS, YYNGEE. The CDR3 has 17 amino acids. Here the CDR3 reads CASRQITGQGSTGELFF. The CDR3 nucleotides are TGTGCCAGCAGGCAAATAACGGGACAGGGGAGCACCGGGGAGCTGTTTTTT. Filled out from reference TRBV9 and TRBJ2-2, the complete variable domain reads DSGVTQTPKHLITATGQRVTLRCSPRSGDLSVYWYQQSLDQGLQFLIQYYNGEERAKGNILERFSAQQFPDLHSELNLSSLELGDSALYFCASRQITGQGSTGELFFGEGSRLTVL.

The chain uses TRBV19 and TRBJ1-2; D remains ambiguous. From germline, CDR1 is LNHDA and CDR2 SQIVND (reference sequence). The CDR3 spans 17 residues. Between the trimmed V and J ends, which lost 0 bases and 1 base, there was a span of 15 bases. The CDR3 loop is CASSIDPPDRGNYGYTF. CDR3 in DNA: TGTGCCAGTAGTATAGACCCCCCAGATCGGGGTAACTATGGCTACACCTTC.